Listed below are T cell receptor beta chains from one sample, sequenced in a study of shared clonotypes between healthy human individuals. Libraries were prepared by immunoSEQ multiplex PCR; TCRdb keeps only in-frame clonotypes and omits some of them. The sample holds millions of clones, approximately 92% seen once. Sample: naive CD4+ T cells sorted from blood. These receptors all come from a man between 18 and 29 years old in good health. The conserved cysteine and the conserved F or W are not part of the CDR3 here. Part of the rows lack a size; the others show once, few, many or a class for expanded clones.

clone_size v_call cdr3_aa
NA TRBV5-1 ASSKDRVTYGYT
NA TRBV5-1 ASSLTTTGAYEQY
NA TRBV10-3 AISELETTSTDTQY
NA TRBV6-4 ASKRTANTEAF
NA TRBV6-5 ATYRGVGKGETQY
NA TRBV27 ASSLTGLSTDTQY
NA TRBV7-7 ASRREGAGELF
NA TRBV10-3 AISTGGLGGNQPQH
NA TRBV28 ASSPGQSYEQY
NA TRBV18 ASSPERTGLNEQF
NA TRBV12-5 ASGTPLLTSLDGYT
NA TRBV6-1 ASSEAKMVDSTDTQY
NA TRBV5-1 ASSLNLGQSSGNTIY
NA TRBV6-6 ASSYSDIPH
NA TRBV7-2 ASSPRLTPSNTGELF
NA TRBV5-1 ASSLPGLADLSTDTQY
few TRBV27 ASSLSISLETDTQY
NA TRBV2 ASRAAGGYSNQPQH
NA TRBV30 AWSHRGLLYSVNEQF
once TRBV28 ASSRMGATNEKLF
NA TRBV10-1 ASSESGFSDTQY
NA TRBV30 AWSLAGANTQY
NA TRBV11-1 ASEGQPGELF
NA TRBV6-5 ASRPTGTLGYT
NA TRBV4-1 ASSQGRAGSTDTQY
NA TRBV5-4 ASSRTATGELF
once TRBV6-5 ASRTGTFEQY
NA TRBV2 ASSEVGQEAF
once TRBV5-1 ASSPRTGAGSTDTQY
NA TRBV7-2 ASSPRGRNYGYT
NA TRBV2 ASSFTETGQGYT
NA TRBV6-1 ASSAKSGGKDEQY
NA TRBV9 ASSVVDRGEETQY
NA TRBV7-9 ASSIAASYNEQF
NA TRBV6-1 ASSGGGTLANTEAF
NA TRBV7-8 ASSPRVFGTAGGYT
once TRBV6-1 ASGRNEQF
NA TRBV30 AWSQGGYGYT
NA TRBV5-1 ASSGGTGPSDEQY
NA TRBV19 ASSTGGTGNTIY
once TRBV19 ASSLAGYQETQY
NA TRBV28 ASRTTGSYYGYT
NA TRBV19 ASSSRGEQF
once TRBV27 ASSPYGSNQPQH
NA TRBV5-4 ASSPELETQY
NA TRBV7-3 ASSLTSGGSTDTQY
NA TRBV5-1 ASSPFAGPNEQY
NA TRBV12-2 ASLHEQY
few TRBV5-1 ASSQGGDSYYEQY
once TRBV5-4 ASSPGGRDEQY
NA TRBV19 ASQLGQLGGEKLF
NA TRBV2 ASKKGTGELF
NA TRBV19 ASTLGLNGGNQPQH
NA TRBV27 ASSFGQGSNEQY
NA TRBV9 ASSPQGATNEKLF